The TCR beta chain under discussion was sequenced for a study of cytomegalovirus exposure and HLA in healthy donors. Study-wide context: Unique TCR beta sequences numbering 95 million to 130 million came from 150 million to 200 million T cells in an earlier analysis. Of all 400 or so donors who were genotyped, about 80% belonged to the Caucasian-associated ancestry cluster.

Both 60 Vbeta primers and 13 Jbeta primers went into the PCR. The assay was immunoSEQ multiplex PCR, and TCRdb's table has in-frame clones only and misses some. The sample yields about 130,000 clones, around 80% seen once. Nominally healthy donors were sampled, though unrecorded immune exposures were likely. The clonotype originates from a woman aged 45-65 years in good health and CMV-seronegative. Sequencing input: PBMCs.

CDR3 nucleotides: TGCGCCAGCAGCCAAGATGGGAGAGGAGATACGCAGTATTTT. It is translated as CASSQDGRGDTQYF. This chain links TRBV4-3 with TRBJ2-3, with D perhaps TRBD2 (5 bases). The CDR3 loop spans 14 amino acids. The germline V gene encodes CDR1 LGHNA and CDR2 YSLEER. V was trimmed by 0 bases and J by 5 bases, leaving 9 bases between them.